This T cell receptor beta chain was recorded in a study of identifying expanded T cells in peripheral blood. The table came from immunoSEQ multiplex PCR; TCRdb's copy has only in-frame clones and leaves some out. The sample consists of approximately 110,000 clones, about 88% of them appearing once. Study results and caveats: Differentially abundant clones: about 1.1 between replicates, 15 to 17 at around 14 days, around 20 at four.

Points on this clone: Its antigen is unknown.

The CDR3 runs to 14 residues. With 3 bases removed from V and 7 bases from J, the gap between germline ends came to 15 bases. Looked up from germline, CDR1 is WNHNN and CDR2 is SYGVQD (reference sequence). The rearrangement links TRBV10-1 to TRBJ1-1; perhaps TRBD1 as D (6 bases). This receptor was obtained from a person aged 18-69 years in good health. Specimen: blood. The CDR3 DNA reads TGCGCCAGCAGTGATGGGGGGACAAGATATGAAGCTTTCTTT. Residues: CASSDGGTRYEAFF.